A single sample gave rise to the 18 T cell receptor beta chains below, sequenced in a study of cytomegalovirus exposure and HLA in healthy donors. Primers: 60 Vbeta forward and 13 Jbeta reverse. TCRdb's table, derived via immunoSEQ multiplex PCR, lists solely in-frame clones and lacks some. Its listing shows roughly 100,000 clones. The material sequenced was PBMCs. The receptors stem from a man aged 35 to 55 in good health and CMV-seronegative.

This CDR3 is CASSSGQGFRELFF. DNA for the CDR3: TGTGCCAGCAGTTCCGGACAGGGGTTCCGGGAGCTGTTTTTT. This rearrangement joins TRBV6-5 to TRBJ2-2, with TRBD1 matching 9 bases. Losses at the gene ends were 4 bases for V and 9 bases for J; bases not matched to a gene: 6. Germline V gene lookup returns CDR1 MNHEY and CDR2 SVGAGI. The CDR3 covers 14 residues.

The chain has TRBV29-1 and TRBJ2-1, with TRBD2 identical over 9 bases. The germline V gene has CDR1 SQVTM and CDR2 ANQGSEA. Trimming at V came to 3 bases and at J to 4 bases, leaving 4 bases not matched to a gene. The CDR3 consists of 14 residues. The CDR3 DNA is TGCAGCGTTGAGACCCTAGCGGGATACAATGAGCAGTTCTTC. Protein product: CSVETLAGYNEQFF.

The rearrangement joins TRBV5-6 to TRBJ2-5; D might be TRBD2 (5 bases). CDR3 length: 17 amino acids. Trimming pared 1 base from V and 0 bases from J, leaving 16 bases between. Germline V gene lookup returns CDR1 SGHDT and CDR2 YYEEEE. The CDR3 nucleotides read TGTGCCAGCAGCTTGCTGACTCTAGCCACCTACCAAGAGACCCAGTACTTC. Protein: CASSLLTLATYQETQYF.

V gene TRBV7-9 combines with J gene TRBJ1-5, with TRBD1 identical over 7 bases. From germline, CDR1 is SEHNR and CDR2 FQNEAQ (reference sequence). The CDR3 sequence is 14 residues long. The ends lost 5 bases at V and 3 bases at J; junction bases unmatched: 4. The CDR3: CASSKDRDNQPQHF. In DNA form, the CDR3 reads TGTGCCAGCAGCAAAGACAGGGACAATCAGCCCCAGCATTTT. Full variable domain (outside the CDR3, taken from reference TRBV7-9 and TRBJ1-5): DTGVSQNPRHKITKRGQNVTFRCDPISEHNRLYWYRQTLGQGPEFLTYFQNEAQLEKSRLLSDRFSAERPKGSFSTLEIQRTEQGDSAMYLCASSKDRDNQPQHFGDGTRLSIL.

This chain connects TRBV7-7 to TRBJ2-7; 8 bases agree with TRBD1. V lost 1 base and J lost 4; bases outside the gene matches: 6. The CDR3 is 15 amino acids. The germline gives CDR1 SSHAT, CDR2 FNYEAQ (reference sequence). The CDR3 here is CASSLGQGKGYEQYF. The CDR3 DNA is TGTGCCAGCAGCTTAGGACAGGGGAAGGGATACGAGCAGTACTTC.

The chain joins TRBV7-8 to TRBJ2-1; 7 bases line up with TRBD2. Germline-derived CDR1 and CDR2 are SGHVS and FQNEAQ. The CDR3 runs to 13 residues. V lost 1 base, J lost 9 bases, and 3 bases stayed unmatched. CDR3 nucleotides: TGTGCCAGCAGCTTAGGATGGGAGGGTGAGCAGTTCTTC. It yields the protein CASSLGWEGEQFF.

The V gene is TRBV19, the J gene TRBJ1-1; TRBD1 might be the D (5 bases). V was trimmed by 4 bases and J by 3 bases, leaving 15 bases between them. The germline CDR1 and CDR2 sequences are LNHDA and SQIVND (reference sequence). The CDR3 length is 15 residues. CDR3 DNA: TGTGCCAGTAGTAAAACGGGGGTCGTAGACACTGAAGCTTTCTTT. It specifies CASSKTGVVDTEAFF.

This chain links TRBV27 with TRBJ1-3; D unresolved. The V end was cut by 0 bases, the J end by 4 bases, with 4 bases between. This CDR3 spans 13 amino acids. The germline CDR1 and CDR2 sequences are MNHEY and SMNVEV (reference sequence). The DNA of the CDR3 is TGTGCCAGCAGTTTATCTCGGGGAAACACCATATATTTT. Its translation: CASSLSRGNTIYF.

The gene calls are TRBV5-1 and TRBJ1-1; perhaps TRBD1 as D (6 bases). The CDR3 has 15 residues. CDR1 is SGHRS and CDR2 is YFSETQ in the germline V gene. Deletions cut 3 bases from V and 1 base from J, with 13 bases between. CDR3 bases: TGCGCCAGCAGCTCGGGGGGCGCAAGGAACACTGAAGCTTTCTTT. It yields the protein CASSSGGARNTEAFF.

The chain uses TRBV4-3 and TRBJ1-2; D is unclear. The germline V and J ends were trimmed by 6 bases and 6 bases, with 14 bases remaining between them. CDR3 length: 13 amino acids. The germline V gene encodes CDR1 LGHNA and CDR2 YSLEER. CDR3 sequence (DNA): TGCGCCAGCAGTAAATCCCTTGACAATGGCTACACCTTC. Translated: CASSKSLDNGYTF.

This chain connects TRBV5-1 to TRBJ1-2, with no clear D. Germline lookup yields CDR1 SGHRS and CDR2 YFSETQ. The V and J ends lost 0 bases and 2 bases respectively, with 5 bases between them. This CDR3 comprises 13 residues. CDR3 nucleotide sequence: TGCGCCAGCAGCTTGGACAGAAACTATGGCTACACCTTC. Amino acids: CASSLDRNYGYTF.

V is TRBV5-1 and J is TRBJ2-3; possibly TRBD2 for D (6 bases). The CDR3 loop spans 16 amino acids. The germline V and J ends were trimmed by 2 bases and 2 bases, with 15 bases remaining between them. CDR1 is SGHRS, CDR2 YFSETQ, per germline. CDR3 loop: CASSLYSGGATDTQYF. The CDR3 nucleotides read TGCGCCAGCAGCTTATATTCAGGCGGGGCCACAGATACGCAGTATTTT.

The rearrangement links TRBV28 to TRBJ1-4; a possible D gene is TRBD1 (6 bases). CDR3 length: 14 residues. CDR1 and CDR2 (germline): MDHEN, SYDVKM. V was clipped by 2 bases and J by 8 bases, with 12 bases between them. The chain's CDR3 is CASSLTGQGEKLFF. CDR3 sequence (DNA): TGTGCCAGCAGTTTAACGGGACAAGGAGAAAAACTGTTTTTT. Full variable domain (rest looked up from reference TRBV28 and TRBJ1-4): DVKVTQSSRYLVKRTGEKVFLECVQDMDHENMFWYRQDPGLGLRLIYFSYDVKMKEKGDIPEGYSVSREKKERFSLILESASTNQTSMYLCASSLTGQGEKLFFGSGTQLSVL.

This rearrangement joins TRBV7-6 to TRBJ2-5; no reliable D call. The CDR3 sequence is 15 residues long. Trimming removed 1 base from V and 4 bases from J, with 13 bases in between. The germline gives CDR1 SGHVS, CDR2 FNYEAQ. CDR3 sequence reads: CASSLGSRVGETQYF. CDR3 DNA sequence: TGTGCCAGCAGCTTAGGCTCTCGGGTGGGAGAGACCCAGTACTTC.

The V and J genes are TRBV7-2 and TRBJ2-7, with a possible D match to TRBD1 (6 bases). Trimming removed 3 bases from V and 0 bases from J, with 9 bases in between. The CDR3 spans 14 residues. CDR1 and CDR2 (germline): SGHTA, FQGNSA. DNA of the CDR3: TGTGCCAGCAGCTTTGGGACAAGCTCCTACGAGCAGTACTTC. Encoded protein: CASSFGTSSYEQYF.

The chain employs TRBV19 and TRBJ2-2; possibly TRBD2 for D (6 bases). The V end lost 3 bases, the J end lost 1 base, and 9 bases lay between the germline ends. This CDR3 is built from 15 residues. Germline V gene sequence: CDR1 LNHDA, CDR2 SQIVND (reference sequence). CDR3 nucleotide sequence: TGTGCCAGTAGTATCGGGGGAGTGAACACCGGGGAGCTGTTTTTT. Protein: CASSIGGVNTGELFF.

This chain uses TRBV7-6 with TRBJ2-7, with 11 bases identical to TRBD2. The germline gives CDR1 SGHVS, CDR2 FNYEAQ. CDR3 length: 20 amino acids. J was trimmed by 4 bases and V by 1 base; bases with no gene match: 18. The CDR3 loop reads CASSLVVGLAGASGRYEQYF. The CDR3 DNA is TGTGCCAGCAGCTTAGTCGTTGGGCTGGCCGGGGCTAGCGGGAGGTACGAGCAGTACTTC.

This rearrangement joins TRBV7-6 to TRBJ2-1; tentative D call: TRBD1 (5 bases). Trimming left V 1 base short and J 6 bases short, with 16 bases between. Per germline, CDR1 SGHVS and CDR2 FNYEAQ. This CDR3 is built from 16 residues. The CDR3 spells CASSLEGQGFLNEQFF. The CDR3, as DNA: TGTGCCAGCAGCTTAGAAGGGCAGGGTTTCCTCAATGAGCAGTTCTTC.